This T cell receptor (beta chain) was sequenced in a study of T cells in Graves' hyperthyroidism and ophthalmopathy. General observations from the study: Blood samples included most of the expanded thyroid clonotypes exceeding 0.001.

There are many counts of this clonotype. Antigen unknown. CDR1 and CDR2 (germline): DFQATT, SNEGSKA (reference sequence). The V segment lost 5 bases and the J segment 4 bases; nucleotides outside the gene matches: 4. This CDR3 is built from 14 residues. RNA transcripts yielded amplified TCR beta CDR3 regions. TCR CDR3 regions were first amplified by RT-PCR with HTBI primers. TCRdb fed the multiplex PCR reads into MiXCR, producing one record per CDR3 protein. The sample has some 300,000 distinct CDR3 sequences, about 19% seen once; the top ten hold 35% to 40%. This clonotype was obtained from a man aged 50 to 60 with Graves' ophthalmopathy. The sequenced sample consisted of blood. The rearrangement joins TRBV20-1 to TRBJ2-7; 14 nucleotides agree with TRBD2. As DNA, the CDR3 is TGCAGTGCTCCCGGACTAGCGGGAGGTTACGAGCAGTACTTC. This gives the protein CSAPGLAGGYEQYF.